Below are 29 T cell receptor beta chains sequenced from a single sample in a study of T cells expressing NK-cell markers (dated by TCRdb to 2020 to 2021). Library method: 5' RACE. Sequencing used an Illumina HiSeq 2000. TCRdb reanalyzed the reads, keeping one entry per CDR3 protein sequence and omitting DNA. This sample's table contains 550,000 to 600,000 distinct CDR3 sequences. The ten largest account for 3% to 4.5% of the sample. The material sequenced was blood T cells: a sorted CD56 or NKG2C T cell subset, CD4+ or CD8+ T cells, or bulk PBMC T cells (not recorded which). The receptors here all came from a man between 18 and 29 years old in good health. Donor details come from another sample of the same person, matched by shared clones.

The chain is built from TRBV28 and TRBJ2-5; the D call of TRBD1 rests on TCRdb alone, since no DNA is present to check it. Germline-derived CDR1 and CDR2 are MDHEN and SYDVKM. This CDR3 comprises 15 residues. CDR3 region: CASSLMGEAQETQYF.

The chain has TRBV29-1 and TRBJ1-1. This CDR3 contains 14 residues. Germline values: CDR1 SQVTM, CDR2 ANQGSEA. The CDR3 loop reads CSVEGGLGLTEAFF. Filled out from reference TRBV29-1 and TRBJ1-1, the complete variable domain reads SAVISQKPSRDICQRGTSLTIQCQVDSQVTMMFWYRQQPGQSLTLIATANQGSEATYESGFVIDKFPISRPNLTFSTLTVSNMSPEDSSIYLCSVEGGLGLTEAFFGQGTRLTVV.

The chain couples TRBV5-1 to TRBJ2-1; the D gene TCRdb calls, TRBD2, cannot be checked with no DNA. The CDR3 sequence is 14 residues long. The germline CDR1 and CDR2 sequences are SGHRS and YFSETQ. The CDR3 sequence is CASSGSDTYNEQFF.

The genes are TRBV7-9 and TRBJ2-4; TCRdb's D call, TRBD2, is unchecked because there is no DNA. The CDR3 length is 15 residues. Germline lookup yields CDR1 SEHNR and CDR2 FQNEAQ (reference sequence). CDR3 loop: CASSLGGGSGNIQYF.

This rearrangement joins TRBV10-3 to TRBJ1-2; TCRdb's D gene call, TRBD1, goes unchecked for lack of DNA. The germline CDR1 and CDR2 sequences are ENHRY and SYGVKD. This CDR3 is built from 16 residues. CDR3 in amino acids: CAISGKDRFGLYGYTF.

This chain links TRBV29-1 with TRBJ2-1; with no DNA, the TCRdb D assignment of TRBD1 cannot be verified. Germline loops: CDR1 SQVTM, CDR2 ANQGSEA. The CDR3 is 12 residues long. The CDR3 protein is CSVEPQGREQFF.

The chain employs TRBV15 and TRBJ1-1; TCRdb's D gene call, TRBD1, goes unchecked for lack of DNA. The germline CDR1 and CDR2 sequences are LNHNV and YYDKDF (reference sequence). The CDR3 totals 15 residues. This chain's CDR3 is CATSSRDLWNTEAFF.

This rearrangement joins TRBV6-9 to TRBJ2-4. Germline V gene sequence: CDR1 MNHGY, CDR2 SVAAGI. The length of the CDR3 is 17 residues. Here the CDR3 reads CARRLTSASHPKNIQYF.

The gene calls are TRBV6-1 and TRBJ2-3; absent DNA, TCRdb's TRBD2 call cannot be checked. Germline V gene lookup returns CDR1 MNHNS and CDR2 SASEGT. This CDR3 has 17 amino acids. CDR3 amino acids: CASSEDWVAGTTDTQYF.

The chain employs TRBV20-1 and TRBJ1-1. The germline V gene encodes CDR1 DFQATT and CDR2 SNEGSKA (reference sequence). This CDR3 has 15 amino acids. CDR3 loop: CSARDYRGGTRIAFF.

CDR3 region: CASSQDVADSPLHF. V usage is TRBV4-3 and J usage is TRBJ1-6. Germline CDR1 and CDR2: LGHNA and YSLEER. The length of the CDR3 is 14 residues.

V and J are TRBV30 and TRBJ1-5; no DNA is available, so the TRBD1 call from TCRdb remains unchecked. The CDR3 spans 15 residues. Germline V gene lookup returns CDR1 GTSNPN and CDR2 SVGIG (reference sequence). CDR3 loop: CAWSYGGTPNQPQHF. Filled out from reference TRBV30 and TRBJ1-5, the complete variable domain reads SQTIHQWPATLVQPVGSPLSLECTVEGTSNPNLYWYRQAAGRGLQLLFYSVGIGQISSEVPQNLSASRPQDRQFILSSKKLLLSDSGFYLCAWSYGGTPNQPQHFGDGTRLSIL.

V gene TRBV10-3 combines with J gene TRBJ1-1. This CDR3 has 13 amino acids. Germline V gene lookup returns CDR1 ENHRY and CDR2 SYGVKD. The CDR3 spells CAISRLWNTEAFF.

The chain is built from TRBV20-1 and TRBJ1-6; TCRdb lists TRBD1, though no DNA is available to test this call. The V gene's germline CDR1 is DFQATT and CDR2 SNEGSKA (reference sequence). The CDR3 has 14 residues. CDR3 sequence reads: CSASPGTADSPLHF.

The chain combines TRBV7-2 with TRBJ1-3. The CDR3 is 17 amino acids. Germline V gene data show CDR1 as SGHTA and CDR2 as FQGNSA. This CDR3 reads CASSLALVRGSGNTIYF. Filled out from reference TRBV7-2 and TRBJ1-3, the complete variable domain reads GAGVSQSPSNKVTEKGKDVELRCDPISGHTALYWYRQSLGQGLEFLIYFQGNSAPDKSGLPSDRFSAERTGGSVSTLTIQRTQQEDSAVYLCASSLALVRGSGNTIYFGEGSWLTVV.

This chain links TRBV24-1 with TRBJ2-1; with no DNA, the TCRdb D assignment of TRBD1 cannot be verified. CDR3 length equals 13 residues. Germline assignment: CDR1 KGHDR and CDR2 SFDVKD. CDR3 loop: CATSRTARNEQFF.

The chain recombines TRBV10-1 with TRBJ2-2. The CDR3 has 13 residues. Germline V CDR1 and CDR2: WNHNN, SYGVQD (reference sequence). The CDR3 reads CASSRRPSGELFF.

The genes are TRBV12-3 or TRBV12-4 and TRBJ2-5; no DNA is available, so the TRBD1 call from TCRdb remains unchecked. This CDR3 region has 12 residues. CDR3 residues: CASSSGGVTQYF.

V usage is TRBV28 and J usage is TRBJ2-4; the D call from TCRdb, TRBD2, cannot be confirmed without DNA. The CDR3 has 17 amino acids. The germline gives CDR1 MDHEN, CDR2 SYDVKM. The CDR3 region is CASSLSGGGGEKNIQYF.

This chain joins TRBV14 and TRBJ2-7; checking the TCRdb D call of TRBD1 is not possible without DNA. The CDR3 totals 15 residues. CDR1 is SGHDN, CDR2 FVKESK, per germline. The CDR3 reads CASSQIRDRGNEQYF. The variable domain in full, completed from reference TRBV14 and TRBJ2-7, reads EAGVTQFPSHSVIEKGQTVTLRCDPISGHDNLYWYRRVMGKEIKFLLHFVKESKQDESGMPNNRFLAERTGGTYSTLKVQPAELEDSGVYFCASSQIRDRGNEQYFGPGTRLTVT.

The chain joins TRBV6-1 to TRBJ2-3; TCRdb selects TRBD2, and the lack of DNA leaves this call unchecked. This CDR3 has 16 amino acids. Per the germline V gene, CDR1 is MNHNS and CDR2 is SASEGT. CDR3 protein: CASSEAQALSTDTQYF.

The chain links TRBV20-1 to TRBJ2-1. This CDR3 is built from 11 residues. In germline, CDR1 is DFQATT, CDR2 SNEGSKA (reference sequence). The chain's CDR3 is CSASTSNSQFF.

This chain connects TRBV7-6 to TRBJ1-1; absent DNA, TCRdb's TRBD1 call cannot be checked. Germline loops: CDR1 SGHVS, CDR2 FNYEAQ. This CDR3 region has 12 residues. Here the CDR3 reads CASSLTGGEAFF.

The rearrangement joins TRBV20-1 to TRBJ2-7; the TCRdb call, TRBD1, lacks DNA for checking. This CDR3 has 15 amino acids. CDR1 and CDR2 from the germline V gene are DFQATT and SNEGSKA (reference sequence). CDR3 residues: CSAPEAGRGRYEQYF.

The chain links TRBV11-2 to TRBJ1-1. This CDR3 has 12 residues. Germline CDR1 SGHAT, CDR2 FQNNGV. CDR3 residues: CAIALGGAEAFF.

V and J are TRBV20-1 and TRBJ2-2; checking the TCRdb D call of TRBD2 is not possible without DNA. The V gene's germline CDR1 is DFQATT and CDR2 SNEGSKA (reference sequence). This CDR3 is 13 amino acids long. The CDR3 protein is CSASGRLSGELFF.

This rearrangement joins TRBV29-1 to TRBJ2-5; without DNA, the TCRdb call of TRBD2 cannot be checked. The CDR3 runs 18 residues. Germline CDR1 reads SQVTM; CDR2 reads ANQGSEA. Here the CDR3 reads CSACPTGLAGGGGETQYF.

The J gene is TRBJ2-1, the V gene TRBV12-3 or TRBV12-4; TCRdb's assignment of TRBD2 cannot be checked, as there is no DNA. This CDR3 region has 12 residues. CDR3 region: CASSGTKLEQFF.

CDR3 loop: CSAEGALASSYNEQFF. The rearrangement joins TRBV29-1 to TRBJ2-1; TCRdb outputs TRBD1, but without DNA this stays unchecked. The CDR3 loop spans 16 amino acids. CDR1 and CDR2 (germline): SQVTM, ANQGSEA.